This T cell receptor beta chain was found in a study of CD8 T cells in Susac syndrome. Findings and caveats of the study: The study recognized that the number of individuals in its TCR sequencing and HLA analysis was relatively small.

RNA totalling roughly 0.5 to 1 ug underwent reverse transcription with random hexamers. Amplification of TCR beta CDR3 used immunoSEQ multiplex PCR across 54 Vbeta and 13 Jbeta. Using its own MiXCR run on the immunoSEQ multiplex PCR reads, TCRdb lists one record per CDR3 protein. Here the sample spans some 200,000 distinct CDR3 sequences, around 96% being singletons. The germline gives CDR1 DFQATT, CDR2 SNEGSKA (reference sequence). The length of the CDR3 is 12 residues. V was shortened by 5 bases and J by 2 bases, with 8 bases between the two germline ends. As to this clonotype: Its antigen is currently unknown.

The T cells that were sequenced for TCR beta were CD8+ and CD4+ cells from blood. Each multiple sclerosis control was a treatment-naive patient with relapsing-remitting disease that was either stable or active. The receptor was isolated from a human donor with multiple sclerosis. The chain combines TRBV20-1 with TRBJ2-3; D ambiguous. The sample taken for sequencing was CD4+ T cells from PBMCs. DNA for the CDR3: TGCAGTGCTGCACCTCCCACAGATACGCAGTATTTT. This encodes CSAAPPTDTQYF.